What follows are 28 T cell receptor beta chains derived from one specimen sequenced in a study of chemoradiotherapy in HPV16-positive cancers. TCRdb's copy holds only in-frame clones and misses some; the assay was immunoSEQ multiplex PCR. There are over 20,000 clones in the sample; around 75% occur only once, and around 2.6% lies in the top ten. Sampling was carried out from a patient who underwent chemoradiotherapy. These receptor sequences come from a human donor with HPV-associated anogenital cancer.

The J gene is TRBJ1-2, the V gene TRBV11-2; D is undetermined. The CDR3 is 14 amino acids. The ends were cut back, 5 bases at V and 0 bases at J, with 10 bases in the middle. The germline gives CDR1 SGHAT, CDR2 FQNNGV. CDR3 amino acids: CASSPDLANYGYTF. CDR3 DNA: TGTGCCAGCAGCCCGGATCTAGCTAACTATGGCTACACCTTC.

CDR3 bases: TGTGCCAGCAAGGGGACAGTGGGTAACACAGATACGCAGTATTTT. As protein: CASKGTVGNTDTQYF. V and J are TRBV27 and TRBJ2-3; 7 bases agree with TRBD1. This CDR3 has 15 residues. V lost 7 bases and J lost 2; bases outside the gene matches: 9. From germline, CDR1 is MNHEY and CDR2 SMNVEV (reference sequence).

This chain joins TRBV5-5 and TRBJ1-2; 8 nucleotides line up with TRBD1. This CDR3 spans 13 amino acids. The trim removed 4 bases at V and 7 bases at J, leaving 6 bases unmatched. Germline loops: CDR1 SGHKS, CDR2 YYEKEE (reference sequence). The CDR3 protein is CASSPGGTIGYTF. Here the CDR3 DNA reads TGTGCCAGCAGCCCAGGGGGCACGATTGGCTACACCTTC.

The chain combines TRBV7-3 with TRBJ1-3; no clear D. The germline gives CDR1 SGHTA, CDR2 FQGTGA. V lost 0 bases and J 2 bases, leaving 8 bases between the germline ends. The CDR3 extends over 15 amino acids. The DNA of the CDR3 is TGTGCCAGCAGCTTAACTCGCTCCGCTGGAAACACCATATATTTT. Protein: CASSLTRSAGNTIYF.

This clone was observed once. The chain joins TRBV29-1 to TRBJ2-1, with 11 nucleotides matching TRBD2. The V gene's germline CDR1 is SQVTM and CDR2 ANQGSEA. Trimming cost V 6 bases and J 5 bases; bases outside gene matches: 12. The CDR3 has 16 amino acids. CDR3 residues: CSVQELGLADNNEQFF. CDR3 DNA: TGCAGCGTCCAGGAGTTGGGACTAGCGGATAACAATGAGCAGTTCTTC.

Comment on this clone: The junction does not match germline at one end; this may be a read error. The chain uses TRBV7-7 and TRBJ2-1, with a weak D call TRBD2 (5 bases). CDR3 size: 15 residues. Germline CDR1 and CDR2: SSHAT and FNYEAQ (reference sequence). CDR3 bases: TGTGCTAGCAGCTTAGATACTAGTCCCTACAATGAGCAGTTCTTC. It translates to CASSLDTSPYNEQFF.

This chain joins TRBV5-4 and TRBJ2-1, with TRBD1 as a possible D gene (6 bases). Looked up from germline, CDR1 is SGHNT and CDR2 is YYREEE (reference sequence). The CDR3 sequence is 14 residues long. V dropped 4 bases and J dropped 2 bases, with 10 bases sitting between them. The CDR3 region has the DNA TGTGCCAGCAGCCTGACAGGCGCCTACAATGAGCAGTTCTTC. Translated: CASSLTGAYNEQFF.

The chain combines TRBV2 with TRBJ1-4; D is uncertain. This CDR3 is 16 amino acids long. Germline values: CDR1 SNHLY, CDR2 FYNNEI. The germline V and J ends were trimmed by 0 bases and 1 base, with 9 bases remaining between them. This CDR3 is CASSEALGLTNEKLFF. In DNA form, the CDR3 reads TGTGCCAGCAGTGAAGCGCTGGGATTAACTAATGAAAAACTGTTTTTT.

Here the CDR3 DNA reads TGTGCCAGCAGAGCTTTACGGCTAGATACGCAGTATTTT. Translation: CASRALRLDTQYF. The J gene is TRBJ2-3, the V gene TRBV7-9; D gene ambiguous. CDR3 length: 13 amino acids. V was pared by 6 bases and J by 5 bases, with 12 bases between. From germline, CDR1 is SEHNR and CDR2 FQNEAQ (reference sequence).

The genes are TRBV19 and TRBJ2-3, with 13 bases fitting TRBD2. V shed 4 bases and J 3 bases; nucleotides not matched to a gene: 10. The CDR3 runs 18 residues. Germline V gives CDR1 LNHDA, CDR2 SQIVND (reference sequence). The DNA for the CDR3 is TGTGCCAGTAGTACGACAGGGACTAGCGGGACAATTACAGATACGCAGTATTTT. It codes for CASSTTGTSGTITDTQYF.

This clone was seen only a few times. The chain couples TRBV19 to TRBJ2-2; TRBD2 is a possible D gene (6 bases). Germline CDR1 is LNHDA and CDR2 is SQIVND (reference sequence). Trimming removed 5 bases at V and 0 bases at J, with 10 bases between. The CDR3 has 15 residues. DNA of the CDR3: TGTGCCAGTAGTGGGGGGTCGCCGAACACCGGGGAGCTGTTTTTT. As protein: CASSGGSPNTGELFF.

V is TRBV2 and J is TRBJ1-1, with a possible D match to TRBD1 (5 bases). The CDR3 covers 13 residues. Trimming shortened V by 7 bases and J by 1 base, and 10 bases separated the two germline ends. Germline V gene lookup returns CDR1 SNHLY and CDR2 FYNNEI. The CDR3 DNA sequence: TGTGCCAGCAACCTACAGGCGAACACTGAAGCTTTCTTT. It is translated as CASNLQANTEAFF.

The chain links TRBV30 to TRBJ2-7, with D unresolved. Per germline, CDR1 GTSNPN and CDR2 SVGIG (reference sequence). CDR3 length: 16 amino acids. V was clipped by 0 bases and J by 6 bases, with 21 bases between them. The CDR3 spells CAWSVNSNVRAGEQYF. CDR3 in DNA: TGTGCCTGGAGTGTTAATAGTAACGTCCGGGCCGGCGAGCAGTACTTC.

The chain combines TRBV7-2 with TRBJ1-3; D call uncertain. Germline V gene data show CDR1 as SGHTA and CDR2 as FQGNSA. CDR3 size: 13 residues. V lost 1 base and J 0 bases, leaving 1 base between the germline ends. CDR3 protein: CASSLGSGNTIYF. The CDR3 DNA reads as TGTGCCAGCAGCTTAGGCTCTGGAAACACCATATATTTT.

The chain links TRBV9 to TRBJ2-1; D is uncertain. The V end lost 1 base, the J end lost 5 bases, and 7 bases lay between the germline ends. Germline V gene lookup returns CDR1 SGDLS and CDR2 YYNGEE. The length of the CDR3 is 13 residues. The CDR3 region is CASSVQVDNEQFF. CDR3 bases: TGTGCCAGCAGCGTACAGGTTGACAATGAGCAGTTCTTC.

This clone was found once. The chain links TRBV14 to TRBJ2-1; D might be TRBD2 (6 bases). Germline CDR1 SGHDN, CDR2 FVKESK. Trimming cost V 1 base and J 7 bases, with 14 bases left between them. The CDR3 covers 15 residues. For the CDR3, the DNA is TGTGCCAGCAGCCAAGGCCGGGAGTGGAGGAATGAGCAGTTCTTC. Translation: CASSQGREWRNEQFF. The variable domain in full, with the rest retrieved from reference TRBV14 and TRBJ2-1, is EAGVTQFPSHSVIEKGQTVTLRCDPISGHDNLYWYRRVMGKEIKFLLHFVKESKQDESGMPNNRFLAERTGGTYSTLKVQPAELEDSGVYFCASSQGREWRNEQFFGPGTRLTVL.

J is TRBJ2-3 and V is TRBV15; possible D gene TRBD2, 7 bases. The CDR3 length is 15 residues. The germline V gene has CDR1 LNHNV and CDR2 YYDKDF (reference sequence). The ends were cut back, 0 bases at V and 2 bases at J, with 9 bases in the middle. The CDR3 spells CATSREAGATDTQYF. CDR3 coding DNA: TGTGCCACCAGCAGAGAGGCGGGGGCCACAGATACGCAGTATTTT. Filled out from reference TRBV15 and TRBJ2-3, the complete variable domain reads DAMVIQNPRYQVTQFGKPVTLSCSQTLNHNVMYWYQQKSSQAPKLLFHYYDKDFNNEADTPDNFQSRRPNTSFCFLDIRSPGLGDTAMYLCATSREAGATDTQYFGPGTRLTVL.

The J gene is TRBJ2-7, the V gene TRBV27; 7 bases align to TRBD2. CDR3 length: 17 amino acids. V shed 5 bases and J 3 bases; nucleotides not matched to a gene: 16. From germline, CDR1 is MNHEY and CDR2 SMNVEV (reference sequence). This CDR3 is CASSPLSDHGGIYEQYF. CDR3 DNA sequence: TGTGCCAGCAGTCCCTTGTCTGATCACGGGGGGATCTACGAGCAGTACTTC.

The chain couples TRBV6-6 to TRBJ2-7; tentatively, D is TRBD2 (6 bases). Trimming took off 3 bases at V and 4 bases at J, with 13 bases between the two ends. This CDR3 contains 14 residues. CDR1 and CDR2 from the germline V gene are MNHNY and SVGAGI (reference sequence). The CDR3 loop reads CASSYRPGEYEQYF. CDR3 bases: TGTGCCAGCAGTTATCGTCCGGGGGAATACGAGCAGTACTTC.

The table lists this clone with a count of one. One junction end disagrees with the germline gene, perhaps due to a read error. V is TRBV14 and J is TRBJ2-1, with D tentatively TRBD1 (6 bases). Germline V gene lookup returns CDR1 SGHDN and CDR2 FVKESK. The CDR3 length is 17 residues. DNA of the CDR3: TGTGCCAGCAGCCAAGGGGGGCAACCTTGGAACTACGATGAGCAGTTCTTC. Its translation is CASSQGGQPWNYDEQFF.

The chain combines TRBV28 with TRBJ1-1; 7 bases line up with TRBD1. V lost 5 bases, J lost 1 base, and 7 bases stayed unmatched. Germline assignment: CDR1 MDHEN and CDR2 SYDVKM. The CDR3 covers 15 residues. CDR3: CASSPRTGWNTEAFF. DNA of the CDR3: TGTGCCAGCAGTCCACGGACAGGCTGGAACACTGAAGCTTTCTTT.

This chain connects TRBV7-4 to TRBJ1-6; D might be TRBD1 (5 bases). The CDR3 consists of 20 residues. Trimming took off 0 bases at V and 1 base at J, with 19 bases between the two ends. CDR1 is SGHVT, CDR2 SQSDAQ, per germline. Written as DNA, the CDR3 is TGTGCCAGCAGCTTAGCGCCCAGGGCGAAGCACGGGTCCTATAATTCACCCCTCCACTTT. It encodes CASSLAPRAKHGSYNSPLHF.

The genes are TRBV18 and TRBJ1-5; no firm D call. The V gene's germline CDR1 is KGHSH and CDR2 LQKENI. The germline V and J ends were trimmed by 6 bases and 1 base, with 10 bases remaining between them. The CDR3 sequence is 14 residues long. The CDR3 is CASSEGFSNQPQHF. The DNA for the CDR3 is TGTGCCAGCTCTGAGGGCTTCAGCAATCAGCCCCAGCATTTT.

This clone has only a few counts. The V and J genes are TRBV7-2 and TRBJ2-5, with D maybe TRBD2 (6 bases). Germline CDR1 is SGHTA and CDR2 is FQGNSA. V was clipped by 2 bases and J by 2 bases, with 9 bases between them. The CDR3 runs to 14 residues. CDR3 nucleotide sequence: TGTGCCAGCAGCTTATTGACTAGGCAAGAGACCCAGTACTTC. Protein sequence: CASSLLTRQETQYF.

This clone was counted between two and nine times. The rearrangement uses TRBV28 and TRBJ1-5; 11 bases are shared with TRBD1. Trimming took 4 bases from V and 6 from J; bases not matched to a gene: 8. This CDR3 has 16 residues. Germline assignment: CDR1 MDHEN and CDR2 SYDVKM. The CDR3 DNA is TGTGCCAGCAGTTCGGACAGGGGGCTTGTGGGTCAGCCCCAGCATTTT. Encoded protein: CASSSDRGLVGQPQHF.

This chain joins TRBV30 and TRBJ2-7, with 9 bases matching TRBD1. The CDR3 runs 12 residues. Trimming took 5 bases from V and 4 from J; bases not matched to a gene: 3. Germline CDR1 reads GTSNPN; CDR2 reads SVGIG (reference sequence). The CDR3 sequence is CAWGTGRYEQYF. The DNA for the CDR3 is TGTGCCTGGGGGACAGGGCGTTACGAGCAGTACTTC.

CDR3 sequence reads: CAWNKRRAGANVLTF. CDR3 nucleotide sequence: TGTGCCTGGAATAAGCGGAGGGCAGGGGCCAACGTCCTGACTTTC. This chain joins TRBV30 and TRBJ2-6; weak D call: TRBD2 (6 bases). This CDR3 contains 15 residues. Germline CDR1 is GTSNPN and CDR2 is SVGIG (reference sequence). Trimming took 4 bases from V and 4 from J, leaving 14 bases between them.

This chain connects TRBV4-2 to TRBJ2-1; TRBD2 matches 7 bases. This CDR3 has 16 residues. Germline CDR1 and CDR2: LGHNA and YNFKEQ. J gave up 2 bases and V 5 bases, and 9 bases lay outside the gene matches. The CDR3, as DNA: TGTGCCAGCAGCTCCTCGCAAGCGGGGCCCTACAATGAGCAGTTCTTC. This encodes CASSSSQAGPYNEQFF.